The present T cell receptor beta chain was sequenced within a study of blood T cell repertoires in COVID-19. Background on the study: From T cells, B-cell-depleted T cells, or PBMCs came the material, which was cDNA or gDNA.

Generated by immunoSEQ multiplex PCR, the TCRdb table keeps only in-frame clones and is missing some. The repertoire holds hundreds of thousands of clones, with roughly 90% as singletons. Individuals aged about 18 to 100 years were recruited from approximately 22 US areas. The study counted Cohort 3 donors as recovered given two negative PCRs, clearance, or symptom resolution. Germline-derived CDR1 and CDR2 are SGHTA and FQGNSA. V was clipped by 3 bases and J by 4 bases, with 9 bases between them. The CDR3 runs to 13 residues. Sample: PBMCs or T cells enriched from blood (not recorded which). The TCR comes from a woman aged 30 to 39 who had recovered from COVID-19. This chain uses TRBV7-2 with TRBJ2-5; D unresolved. The CDR3 is CASSFRARETQYF. Here the CDR3 DNA reads TGTGCCAGCAGCTTTAGAGCGCGAGAGACCCAGTACTTC.